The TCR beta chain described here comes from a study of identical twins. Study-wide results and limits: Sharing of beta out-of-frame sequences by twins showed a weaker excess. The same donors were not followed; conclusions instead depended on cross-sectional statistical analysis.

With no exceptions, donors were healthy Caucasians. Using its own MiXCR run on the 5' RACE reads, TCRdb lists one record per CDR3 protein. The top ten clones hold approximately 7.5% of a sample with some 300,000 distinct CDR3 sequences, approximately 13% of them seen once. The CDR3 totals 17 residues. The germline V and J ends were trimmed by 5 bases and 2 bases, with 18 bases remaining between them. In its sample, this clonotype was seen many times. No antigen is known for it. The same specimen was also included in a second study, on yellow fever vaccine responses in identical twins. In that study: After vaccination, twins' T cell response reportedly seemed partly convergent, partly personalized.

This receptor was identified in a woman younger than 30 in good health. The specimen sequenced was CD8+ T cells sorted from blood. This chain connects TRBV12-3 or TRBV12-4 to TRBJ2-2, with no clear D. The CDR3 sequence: CASSPTRGRRNTGELFF. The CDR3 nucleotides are TGTGCCAGCAGTCCAACTCGCGGCAGACGAAACACCGGGGAGCTGTTTTTT.